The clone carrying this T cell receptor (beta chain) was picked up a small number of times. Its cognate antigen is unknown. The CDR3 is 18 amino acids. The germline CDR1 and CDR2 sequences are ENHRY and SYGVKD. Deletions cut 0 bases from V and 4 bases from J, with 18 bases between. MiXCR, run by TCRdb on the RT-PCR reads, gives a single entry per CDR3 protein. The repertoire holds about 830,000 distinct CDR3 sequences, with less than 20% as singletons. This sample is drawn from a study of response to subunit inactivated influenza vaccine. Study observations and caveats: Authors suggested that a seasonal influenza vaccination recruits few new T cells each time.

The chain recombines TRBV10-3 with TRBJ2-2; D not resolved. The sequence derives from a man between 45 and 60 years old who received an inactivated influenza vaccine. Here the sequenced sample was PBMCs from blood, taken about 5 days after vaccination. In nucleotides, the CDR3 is TGTGCCATCAGTGAGTCACAGTATTTGGGCGTGAGCACCGGGGAGCTGTTTTTT. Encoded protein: CAISESQYLGVSTGELFF.